What follows describes a single T cell receptor (beta chain). The sample originates from a study of cytomegalovirus exposure and HLA in healthy donors. Primers: 60 Vbeta forward and 13 Jbeta reverse. Repertoires were generated with immunoSEQ multiplex PCR, while TCRdb's copy carries only in-frame clones and drops some. The data show 65,000 or so clones, roughly 80% seen once. This CDR3 contains 16 residues. The junction had 11 bases not matched to a gene; V was cut back by 2 bases and J by 7 bases. Germline V gene lookup returns CDR1 GTSNPN and CDR2 SVGIG (reference sequence). The V and J genes are TRBV30 and TRBJ2-3; 11 positions match TRBD2. This clonotype originated in a woman aged 40 to 50 in good health and CMV-seropositive. The sequenced sample consisted of PBMCs. CDR3 region: CAWSRHSGGAKYTQYF. In DNA form, the CDR3 reads TGTGCCTGGAGTAGGCATAGCGGGGGGGCCAAATATACGCAGTATTTT.